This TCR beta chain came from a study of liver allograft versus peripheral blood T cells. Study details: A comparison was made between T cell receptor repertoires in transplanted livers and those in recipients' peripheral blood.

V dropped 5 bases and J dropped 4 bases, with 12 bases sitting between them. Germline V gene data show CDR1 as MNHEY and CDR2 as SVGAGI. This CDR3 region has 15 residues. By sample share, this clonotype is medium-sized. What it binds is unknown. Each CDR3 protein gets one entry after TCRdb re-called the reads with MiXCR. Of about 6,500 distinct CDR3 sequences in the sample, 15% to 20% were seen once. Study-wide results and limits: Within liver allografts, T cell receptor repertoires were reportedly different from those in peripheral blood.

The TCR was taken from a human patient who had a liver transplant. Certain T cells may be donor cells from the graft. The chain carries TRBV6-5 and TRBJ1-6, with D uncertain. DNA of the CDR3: TGTGCCAGCAGTCTAGGACGCAGGTATAATTCACCCCTCCACTTT. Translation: CASSLGRRYNSPLHF.